This T cell receptor (beta chain) was obtained from a study of T cell responses to AZD1222 COVID-19 vaccine. Study outcomes and limitations: The span of vaccine-associated CD4 TCRs extended across spike, with dominance at 160-218 and 743-854.

This CDR3 comprises 17 residues. The V and J ends lost 7 bases and 4 bases respectively, with 22 bases between them. Germline CDR1 and CDR2: SGHTA and FQGNSA. To note about this clone: What it recognizes is unknown.

The table came from immunoSEQ multiplex PCR; TCRdb's copy has only in-frame clones and leaves some out. The table includes roughly 100,000 clones, 89% detected once. The genes are TRBV7-2 and TRBJ2-2, with no clear D. This specimen consisted of peripheral blood, obtained 28 days after the second AZD1222 dose. The sequence derives from an adult who received the AZD1222 COVID-19 vaccine. The CDR3 spells CASNLDRTRALTGELFF. The CDR3 DNA is TGTGCCAGCAACCTCGACCGTACCAGAGCCCTCACCGGGGAGCTGTTTTTT.